This T cell receptor (beta chain) was profiled in a study of blood T cell repertoires in COVID-19. This clone was detected a few times. Clones were sequenced by immunoSEQ multiplex PCR, and TCRdb holds only the in-frame ones, with some missing. The sample lists 53,000 or so clones; about three quarters were seen once. Germline values: CDR1 SEHNR, CDR2 FQNEAQ (reference sequence). Between the trimmed V and J ends, which lost 0 bases and 4 bases, there was a span of 4 bases. The CDR3 consists of 14 residues. Sequenced: peripheral blood. The chain couples TRBV7-9 to TRBJ1-6; D is unresolved. The source of this sequence is a man in his 70s with active or convalescent COVID-19. The CDR3 here is CASSLAVYNSPLHF. Written as DNA, the CDR3 is TGTGCCAGCAGCTTAGCCGTTTATAATTCACCCCTCCACTTT.